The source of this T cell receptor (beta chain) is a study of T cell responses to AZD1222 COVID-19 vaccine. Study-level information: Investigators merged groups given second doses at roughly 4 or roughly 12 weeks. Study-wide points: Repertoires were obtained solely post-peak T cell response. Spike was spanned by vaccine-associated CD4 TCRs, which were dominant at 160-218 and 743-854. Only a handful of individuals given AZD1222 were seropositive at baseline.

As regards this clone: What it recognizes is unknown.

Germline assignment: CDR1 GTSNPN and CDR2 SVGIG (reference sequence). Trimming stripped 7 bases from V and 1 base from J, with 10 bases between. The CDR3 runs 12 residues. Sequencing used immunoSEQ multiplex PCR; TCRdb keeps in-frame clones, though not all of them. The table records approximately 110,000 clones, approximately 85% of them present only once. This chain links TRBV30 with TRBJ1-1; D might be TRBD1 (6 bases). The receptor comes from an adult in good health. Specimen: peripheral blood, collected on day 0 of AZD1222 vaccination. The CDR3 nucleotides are TGTGCCTCGGCGGGGGCGAACACTGAAGCTTTCTTT. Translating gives CASAGANTEAFF.